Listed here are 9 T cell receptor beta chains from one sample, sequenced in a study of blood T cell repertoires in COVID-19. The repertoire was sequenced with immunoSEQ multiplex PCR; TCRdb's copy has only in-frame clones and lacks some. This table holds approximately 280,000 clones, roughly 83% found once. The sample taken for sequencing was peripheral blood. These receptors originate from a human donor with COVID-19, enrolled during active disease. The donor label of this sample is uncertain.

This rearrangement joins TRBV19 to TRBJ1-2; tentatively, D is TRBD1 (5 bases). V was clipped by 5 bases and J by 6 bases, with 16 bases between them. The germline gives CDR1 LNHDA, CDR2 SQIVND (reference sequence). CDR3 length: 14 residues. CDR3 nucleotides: TGTGCCAGTAGTGTGGGTTTAACAGGAGATGGCTACACCTTC. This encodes CASSVGLTGDGYTF.

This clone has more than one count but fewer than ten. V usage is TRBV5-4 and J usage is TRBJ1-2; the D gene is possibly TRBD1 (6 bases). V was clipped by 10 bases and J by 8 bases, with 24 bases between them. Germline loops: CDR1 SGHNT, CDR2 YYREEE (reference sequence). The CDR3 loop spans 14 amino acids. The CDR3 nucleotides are TGTGCCTACGCAAGGACAGCGGATATTTTAGGCTACACCTTC. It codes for CAYARTADILGYTF.

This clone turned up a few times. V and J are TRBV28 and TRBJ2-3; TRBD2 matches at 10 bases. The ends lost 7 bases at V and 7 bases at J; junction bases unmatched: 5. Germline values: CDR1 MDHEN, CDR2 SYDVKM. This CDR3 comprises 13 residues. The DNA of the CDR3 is TGTGCCAGCATACTAGCGGGGTCCAATACGCAGTATTTT. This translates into CASILAGSNTQYF. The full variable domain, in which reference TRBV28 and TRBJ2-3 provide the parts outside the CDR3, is DVKVTQSSRYLVKRTGEKVFLECVQDMDHENMFWYRQDPGLGLRLIYFSYDVKMKEKGDIPEGYSVSREKKERFSLILESASTNQTSMYLCASILAGSNTQYFGPGTRLTVL.

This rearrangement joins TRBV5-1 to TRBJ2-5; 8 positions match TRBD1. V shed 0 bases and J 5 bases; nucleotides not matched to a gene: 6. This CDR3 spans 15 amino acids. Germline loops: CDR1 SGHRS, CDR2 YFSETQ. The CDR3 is CASSLDRGVGETQYF. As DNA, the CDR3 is TGCGCCAGCAGCTTGGACAGGGGGGTCGGGGAGACCCAGTACTTC. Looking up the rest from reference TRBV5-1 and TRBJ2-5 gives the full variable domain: KAGVTQTPRYLIKTRGQQVTLSCSPISGHRSVSWYQQTPGQGLQFLFEYFSETQRNKGNFPGRFSGRQFSNSRSEMNVSTLELGDSALYLCASSLDRGVGETQYFGPGTRLLVL.

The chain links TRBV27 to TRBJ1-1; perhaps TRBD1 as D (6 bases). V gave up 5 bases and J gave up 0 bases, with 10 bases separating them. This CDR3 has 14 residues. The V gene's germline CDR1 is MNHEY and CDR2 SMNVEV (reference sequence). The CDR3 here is CASSVQGMNTEAFF. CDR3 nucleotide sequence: TGTGCCAGCAGTGTACAGGGCATGAACACTGAAGCTTTCTTT.

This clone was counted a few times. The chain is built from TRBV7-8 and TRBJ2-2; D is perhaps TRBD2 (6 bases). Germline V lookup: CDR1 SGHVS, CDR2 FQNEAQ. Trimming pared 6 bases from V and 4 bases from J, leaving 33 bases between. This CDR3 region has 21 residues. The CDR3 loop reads CASRHQASGVSGRMFTGELFF. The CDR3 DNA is TGTGCCAGCAGGCATCAAGCGTCGGGAGTTAGTGGGAGGATGTTCACCGGGGAGCTGTTTTTT.

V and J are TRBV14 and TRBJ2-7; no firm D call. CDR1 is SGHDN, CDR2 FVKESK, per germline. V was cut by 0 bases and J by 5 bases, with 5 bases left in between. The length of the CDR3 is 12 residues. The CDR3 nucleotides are TGTGCCAGCAGCCAAGAACAGAACGAGCAGTACTTC. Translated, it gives CASSQEQNEQYF.

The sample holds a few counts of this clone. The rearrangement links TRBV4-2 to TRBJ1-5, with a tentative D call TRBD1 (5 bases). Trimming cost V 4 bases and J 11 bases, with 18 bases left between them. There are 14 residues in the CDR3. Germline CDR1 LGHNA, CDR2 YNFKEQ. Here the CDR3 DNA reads TGTGCCAGCAGCCCAATGGGGGACTTGATGACCCAGCATTTT. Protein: CASSPMGDLMTQHF.

CDR3 residues: CASSLLAGKSYNEQFF. The CDR3, as DNA: TGCGCCAGCAGCTTGCTAGCGGGAAAGTCCTACAATGAGCAGTTCTTC. The rearrangement links TRBV5-1 to TRBJ2-1; TRBD2 aligns across 9 bases. Germline CDR1 reads SGHRS; CDR2 reads YFSETQ. The CDR3 is 16 amino acids. After removal of 1 base from V and 1 base from J, the junction contained 3 bases not matched to a gene.